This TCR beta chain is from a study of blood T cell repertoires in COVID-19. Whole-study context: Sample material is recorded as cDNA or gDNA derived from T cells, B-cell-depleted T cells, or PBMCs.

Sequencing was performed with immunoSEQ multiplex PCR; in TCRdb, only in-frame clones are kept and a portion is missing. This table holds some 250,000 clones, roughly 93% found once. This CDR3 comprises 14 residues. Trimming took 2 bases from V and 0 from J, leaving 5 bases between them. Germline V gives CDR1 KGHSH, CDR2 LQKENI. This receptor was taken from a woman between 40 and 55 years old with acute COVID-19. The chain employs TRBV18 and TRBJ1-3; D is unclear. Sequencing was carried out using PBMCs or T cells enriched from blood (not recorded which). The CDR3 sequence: CASSPNFSGNTIYF. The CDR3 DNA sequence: TGTGCCAGCTCACCAAACTTCTCTGGAAACACCATATATTTT.